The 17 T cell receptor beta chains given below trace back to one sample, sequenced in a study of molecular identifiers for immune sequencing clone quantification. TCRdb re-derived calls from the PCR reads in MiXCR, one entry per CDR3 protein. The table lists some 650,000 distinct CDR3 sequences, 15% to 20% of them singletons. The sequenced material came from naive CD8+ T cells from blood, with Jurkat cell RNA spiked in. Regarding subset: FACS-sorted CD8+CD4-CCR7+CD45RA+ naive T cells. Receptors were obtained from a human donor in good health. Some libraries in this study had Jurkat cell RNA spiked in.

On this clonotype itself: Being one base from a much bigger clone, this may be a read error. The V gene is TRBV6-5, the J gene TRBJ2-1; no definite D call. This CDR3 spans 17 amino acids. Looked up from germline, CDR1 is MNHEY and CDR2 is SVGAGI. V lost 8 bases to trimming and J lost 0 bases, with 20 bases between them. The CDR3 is CASGPSLPESSYNEQFF. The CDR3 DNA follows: TGTGCCAGCGGCCCTAGTCTCCCGGAGAGCTCCTACAATGAGCAGTTCTTC.

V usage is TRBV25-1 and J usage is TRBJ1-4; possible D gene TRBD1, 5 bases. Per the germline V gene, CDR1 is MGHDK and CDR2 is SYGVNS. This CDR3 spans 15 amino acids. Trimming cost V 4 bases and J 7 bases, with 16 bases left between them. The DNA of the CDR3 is TGTGCCAGCAGTGGCTTGAGGGGATTCGGTGAAAAACTGTTTTTT. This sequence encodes CASSGLRGFGEKLFF.

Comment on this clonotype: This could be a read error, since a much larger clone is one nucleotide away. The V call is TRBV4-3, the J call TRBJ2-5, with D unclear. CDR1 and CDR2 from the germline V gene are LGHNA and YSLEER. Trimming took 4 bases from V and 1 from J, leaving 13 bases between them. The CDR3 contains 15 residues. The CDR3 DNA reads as TGCGCCAGCAGCCGAGATTTTTCCCCCCAAGAGACCCAGTACTTC. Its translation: CASSRDFSPQETQYF.

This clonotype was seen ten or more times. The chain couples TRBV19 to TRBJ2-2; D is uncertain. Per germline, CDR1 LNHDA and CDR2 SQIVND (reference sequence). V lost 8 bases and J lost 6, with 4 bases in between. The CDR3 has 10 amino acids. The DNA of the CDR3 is TGTGCCAGTTTGTCCGGGGAGCTGTTTTTT. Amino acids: CASLSGELFF.

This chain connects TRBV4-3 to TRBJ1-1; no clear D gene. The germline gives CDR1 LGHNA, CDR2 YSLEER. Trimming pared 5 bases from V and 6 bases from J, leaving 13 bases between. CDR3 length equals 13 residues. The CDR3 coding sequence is TGCGCCAGCAGCAATGGATTTGGGGCTGAAGCTTTCTTT. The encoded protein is CASSNGFGAEAFF.

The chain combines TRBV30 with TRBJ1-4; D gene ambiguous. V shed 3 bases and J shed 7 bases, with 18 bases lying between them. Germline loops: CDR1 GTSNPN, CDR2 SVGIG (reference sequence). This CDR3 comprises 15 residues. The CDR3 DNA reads TGTGCCTGGAGCCTCGGCGTGACATTCGGTGAAAAACTGTTTTTT. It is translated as CAWSLGVTFGEKLFF.

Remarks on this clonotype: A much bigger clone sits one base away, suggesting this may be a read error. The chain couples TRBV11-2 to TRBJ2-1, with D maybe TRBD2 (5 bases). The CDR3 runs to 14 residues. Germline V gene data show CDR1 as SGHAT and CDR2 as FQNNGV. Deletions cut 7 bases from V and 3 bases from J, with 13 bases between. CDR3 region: CASNFLASYNEQFF. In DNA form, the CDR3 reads TGTGCCAGCAACTTTCTAGCTAGCTACAATGAGCAGTTCTTC.

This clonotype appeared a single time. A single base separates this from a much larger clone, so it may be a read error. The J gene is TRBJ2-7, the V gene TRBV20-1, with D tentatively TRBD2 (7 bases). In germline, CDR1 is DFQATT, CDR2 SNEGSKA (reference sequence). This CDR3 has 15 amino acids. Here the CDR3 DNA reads TGCAGTGCAGGGGGGGGAACTGGGAGGCTATGGGAGCAGTGCTTC. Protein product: CSAGGGTGRLWEQCF.

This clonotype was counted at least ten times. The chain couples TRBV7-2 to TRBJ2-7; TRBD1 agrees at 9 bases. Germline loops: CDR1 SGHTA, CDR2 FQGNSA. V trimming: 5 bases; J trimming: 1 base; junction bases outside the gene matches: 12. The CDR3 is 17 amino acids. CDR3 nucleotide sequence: TGTGCCAGCAGCCCATACCTAGGACAGGGGATTTCCTACGAGCAGTACTTC. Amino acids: CASSPYLGQGISYEQYF.

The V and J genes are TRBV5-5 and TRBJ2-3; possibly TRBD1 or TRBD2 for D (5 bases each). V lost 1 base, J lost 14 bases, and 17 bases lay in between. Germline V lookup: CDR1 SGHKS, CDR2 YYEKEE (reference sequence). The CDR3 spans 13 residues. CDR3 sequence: CASSLPGTGERYF. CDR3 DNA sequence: TGTGCCAGCAGCTTGCCCGGGACCGGGGAGCGGTATTTT.

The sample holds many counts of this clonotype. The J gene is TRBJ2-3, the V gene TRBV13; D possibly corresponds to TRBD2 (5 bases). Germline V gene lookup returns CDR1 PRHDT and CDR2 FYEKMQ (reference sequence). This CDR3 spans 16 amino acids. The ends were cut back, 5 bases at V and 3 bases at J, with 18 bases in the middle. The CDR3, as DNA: TGTGCCAGCAGCCCATCGGACTTCAGAAGTACAGATACGCAGTATTTT. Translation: CASSPSDFRSTDTQYF.

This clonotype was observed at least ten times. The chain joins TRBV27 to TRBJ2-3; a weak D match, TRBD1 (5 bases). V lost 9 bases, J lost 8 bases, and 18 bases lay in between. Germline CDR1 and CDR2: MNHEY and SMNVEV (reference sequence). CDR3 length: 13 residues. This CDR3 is CASLAALGATQYF. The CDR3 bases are TGTGCCAGTTTGGCCGCCCTTGGGGCTACGCAGTATTTT.

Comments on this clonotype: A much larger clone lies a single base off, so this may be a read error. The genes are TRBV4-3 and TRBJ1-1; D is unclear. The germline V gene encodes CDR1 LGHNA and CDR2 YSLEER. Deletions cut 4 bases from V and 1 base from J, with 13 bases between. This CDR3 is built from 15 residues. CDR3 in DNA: TGCGCCAGCAGCCTATTGATTTCTGCGAACACTGAAGCTTTCTTT. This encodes CASSLLISANTEAFF.

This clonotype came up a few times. The CDR3 DNA follows: TGCGCCAGCAGCCAAGCTAGCGGGAAGCGCTACGAGCAGTACTTC. Amino acid sequence: CASSQASGKRYEQYF. The J gene is TRBJ2-7, the V gene TRBV4-1; 9 bases line up with TRBD2. Trimming took 1 base from V and 3 from J; bases not matched to a gene: 4. The CDR3 spans 15 residues. The germline CDR1 and CDR2 sequences are MGHRA and YSYEKL.

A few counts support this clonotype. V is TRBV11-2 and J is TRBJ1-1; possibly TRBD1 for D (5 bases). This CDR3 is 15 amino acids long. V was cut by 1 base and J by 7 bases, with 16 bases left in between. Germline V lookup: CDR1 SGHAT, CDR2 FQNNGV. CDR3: CASSLGWGTSIEAFF. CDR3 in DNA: TGTGCCAGCAGCTTAGGGTGGGGGACCTCCATTGAAGCTTTCTTT.

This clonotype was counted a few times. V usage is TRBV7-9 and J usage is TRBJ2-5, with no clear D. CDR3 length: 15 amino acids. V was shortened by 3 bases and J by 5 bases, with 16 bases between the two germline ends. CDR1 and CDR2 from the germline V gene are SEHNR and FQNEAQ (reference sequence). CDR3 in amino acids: CASSFAGSPRETQYF. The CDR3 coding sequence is TGTGCCAGCAGCTTTGCCGGGTCCCCCAGGGAGACCCAGTACTTC.

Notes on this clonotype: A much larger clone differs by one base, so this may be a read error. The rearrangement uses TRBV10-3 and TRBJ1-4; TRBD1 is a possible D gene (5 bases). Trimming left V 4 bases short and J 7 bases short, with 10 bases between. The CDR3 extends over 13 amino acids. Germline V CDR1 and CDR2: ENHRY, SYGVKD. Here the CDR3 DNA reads TGTGCCATCAGTGGGTTTCAGGGTGAAAAACTGTTTTTT. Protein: CAISGFQGEKLFF.